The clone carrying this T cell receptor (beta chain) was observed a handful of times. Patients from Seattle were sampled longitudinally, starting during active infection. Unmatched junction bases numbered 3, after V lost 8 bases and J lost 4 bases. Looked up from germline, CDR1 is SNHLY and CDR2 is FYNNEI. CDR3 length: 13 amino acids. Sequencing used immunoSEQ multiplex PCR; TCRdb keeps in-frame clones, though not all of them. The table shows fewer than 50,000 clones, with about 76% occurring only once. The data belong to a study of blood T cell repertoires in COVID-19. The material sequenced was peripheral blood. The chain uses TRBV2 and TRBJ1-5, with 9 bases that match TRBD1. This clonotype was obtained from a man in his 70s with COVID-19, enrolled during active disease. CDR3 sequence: CASRGQGNQPQHF. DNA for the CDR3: TGTGCCAGCCGGGGACAGGGTAATCAGCCCCAGCATTTT.